This is a list of T cell receptor beta chains from one sample in a study of shared clonotypes between healthy human individuals. Clones were sequenced by immunoSEQ multiplex PCR, and TCRdb holds only the in-frame ones, with some missing. The repertoire holds under 600,000 clones, with almost 80% as singletons. Material: PBMCs. The receptor source for this set is a woman aged 40 to 50 in good health. Some clones in this sample may be carry-over from other donors' samples. CDR3s leave out the opening cysteine and the closing phenylalanine or tryptophan.

V: TRBV4-2; CDR3: ASSQTWGEGPEQF
V: TRBV10-1; CDR3: ASSAVRQGNPRNEQF
V: TRBV6-1; CDR3: ASSVAESSYEQY
V: TRBV18; CDR3: ASSPPPPETQY
V: TRBV6-6; CDR3: ASSLDPQYNEQF
V: TRBV28; CDR3: ASSSPTGGDEQF
V: TRBV5-1; CDR3: ASSSVAGGAGNEQF
V: TRBV18; CDR3: ASSPQEAGQGASDTQY
V: TRBV28; CDR3: ASSGSVQGGMGYT
V: TRBV19; CDR3: ASSWTGANTGELF
V: TRBV4-3; CDR3: ASSQVWREGPLGYYNEQF
V: TRBV18; CDR3: ASSRSGSNEQY
V: TRBV7-9; CDR3: ASTTGTGASSDTQY
V: TRBV28; CDR3: ASSSGLAVIRPSSYNEQF
V: TRBV18; CDR3: ASSLQGSEGEAF
V: TRBV5-3; CDR3: ARSLVQGSVSATNEKLF
V: TRBV5-5; CDR3: ASRSTSGRSYNEQF
V: TRBV18; CDR3: ASSPRQTNTEAF
V: TRBV9; CDR3: ASSPRTGTMRYEQY
V: TRBV15; CDR3: ATSRVGLAQY
V: TRBV11-2; CDR3: ASSPTGPQETQY
V: TRBV11-2; CDR3: ASSLDQGDTQY
V: TRBV27; CDR3: ASSPIGAKRYNEQF
V: TRBV7-7; CDR3: ASSPRRDNGELF
V: TRBV1; CDR3: TSSQDRRGPGARDTEAF
V: TRBV6-1; CDR3: ASSVGTSNYNEQF
V: TRBV9; CDR3: ASSALAGGYNEQF
V: TRBV4-3; CDR3: ASSQGLAGNEQY
V: TRBV28; CDR3: ASSTPGTGDYTQY
V: TRBV9; CDR3: ASSPPRGPGETQY
V: TRBV7-9; CDR3: ASSLGRSTGELF
V: TRBV7-9; CDR3: ASSPGQGSEKLF
V: TRBV6-1; CDR3: ASSVLAGGQGDNEQF
V: TRBV7-4; CDR3: ASSLGRVAGELF
V: TRBV30; CDR3: AWSKGPNTEAF
V: TRBV11-3; CDR3: ASSLDRQNEQY
V: TRBV4-2; CDR3: ASSQSQARGEYEQY
V: TRBV27; CDR3: ASSLIRGEQY
V: TRBV19; CDR3: ASSIYGSSDTQY
V: TRBV11-2; CDR3: ASSAGQTGGYT
V: TRBV28; CDR3: ASSFPGYSYEQY
V: TRBV28; CDR3: ASSLVGPGLAGTYEQY
V: TRBV18; CDR3: ASSRAGHEETQY
V: TRBV5-1; CDR3: ASSLTGYTEAF
V: TRBV27; CDR3: ASSLFGLDWAGGELF
V: TRBV9; CDR3: ASSPYRGPYNEQF
V: TRBV27; CDR3: ASSQRQLFQETQY
V: TRBV11-3; CDR3: ASSTLAGTEAF
V: TRBV18; CDR3: ASSSTGDQPQH
V: TRBV5-4; CDR3: ASSSREGSDTQY
V: TRBV11-2; CDR3: ASSLAGGEQY
V: TRBV10-2; CDR3: ASKVRGGNSYNEQF
V: TRBV6-1; CDR3: ASSEVDPSFYGYT
V: TRBV2; CDR3: ASGALAASSYEQY